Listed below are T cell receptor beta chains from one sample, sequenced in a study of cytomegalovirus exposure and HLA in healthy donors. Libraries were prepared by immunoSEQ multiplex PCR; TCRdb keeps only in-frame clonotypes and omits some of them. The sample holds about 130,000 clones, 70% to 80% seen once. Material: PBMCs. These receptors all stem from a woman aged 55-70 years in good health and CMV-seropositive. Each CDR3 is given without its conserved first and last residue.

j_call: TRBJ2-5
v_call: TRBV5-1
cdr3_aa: ASSLDPGETQY

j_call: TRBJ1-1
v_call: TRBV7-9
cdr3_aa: SSSFYGEEAF

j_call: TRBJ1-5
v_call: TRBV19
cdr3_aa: ASSISPTGSNQPRH

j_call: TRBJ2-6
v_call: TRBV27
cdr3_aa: ASTGTGAGANVLT

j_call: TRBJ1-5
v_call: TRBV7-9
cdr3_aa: ASSPTGDQPQH

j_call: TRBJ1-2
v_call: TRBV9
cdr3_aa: ASSVVGDYGYT

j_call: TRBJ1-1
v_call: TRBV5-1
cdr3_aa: ASSLGDRGSTEAF

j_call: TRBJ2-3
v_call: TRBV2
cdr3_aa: ASIPGQRVTDTQY

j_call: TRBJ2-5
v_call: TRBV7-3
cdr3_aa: ASSSGGVQETQY

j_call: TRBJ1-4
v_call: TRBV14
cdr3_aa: ASSQDVIPTNEKLF

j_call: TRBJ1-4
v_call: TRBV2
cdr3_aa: ASSDENSPREKLF

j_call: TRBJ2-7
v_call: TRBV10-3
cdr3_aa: AIRKTGDEQY

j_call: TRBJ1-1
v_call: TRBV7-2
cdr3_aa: ASSLDSNRGREAF

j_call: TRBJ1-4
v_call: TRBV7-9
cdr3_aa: ASSLAGTGAPVNEKLF

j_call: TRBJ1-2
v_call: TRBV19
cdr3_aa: ASSWGGYGYT

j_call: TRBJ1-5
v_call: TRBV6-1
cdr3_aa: ASSDDRGPGNQPQH

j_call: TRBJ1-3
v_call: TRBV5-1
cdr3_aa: ASSLSGGANTIY

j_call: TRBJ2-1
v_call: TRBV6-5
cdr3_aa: ASSYSGLAGGEQF

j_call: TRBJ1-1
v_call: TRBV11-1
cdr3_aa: ASSLGYPTVNTEAF

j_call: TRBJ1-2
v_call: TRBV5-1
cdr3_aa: ASSPSYGQLNYGYT

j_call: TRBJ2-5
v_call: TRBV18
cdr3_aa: ATKQGSQETQY

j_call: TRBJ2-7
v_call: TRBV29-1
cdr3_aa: SVEQGSSYEQY

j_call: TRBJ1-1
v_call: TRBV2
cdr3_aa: ASSPRQRNTEAF

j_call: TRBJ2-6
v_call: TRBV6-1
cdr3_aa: ASSPVSGANVLT

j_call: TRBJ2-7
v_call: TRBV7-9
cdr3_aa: ASRNGMGGGGGNEQY

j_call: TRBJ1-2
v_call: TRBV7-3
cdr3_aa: ASGTESYGYT

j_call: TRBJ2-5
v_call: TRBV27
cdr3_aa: ASSLGQSQETQY

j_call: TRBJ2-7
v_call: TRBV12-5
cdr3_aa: ASGIKTQGFSSYEQY

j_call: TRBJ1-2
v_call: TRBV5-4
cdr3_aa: ASSLAGNYGYT

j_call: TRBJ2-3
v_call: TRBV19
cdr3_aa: ASSQGLAGGDTQY

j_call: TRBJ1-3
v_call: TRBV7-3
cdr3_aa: ASSTTGAGNTIY

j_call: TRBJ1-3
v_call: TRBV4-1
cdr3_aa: ASSQDRAGYGNTIY

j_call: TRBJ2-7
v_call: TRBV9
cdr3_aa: ASTKDSVPYEQY

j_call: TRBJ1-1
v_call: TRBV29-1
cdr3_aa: SVQRLGSYEAF

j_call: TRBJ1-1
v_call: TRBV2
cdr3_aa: ASSDGQGAPEAF

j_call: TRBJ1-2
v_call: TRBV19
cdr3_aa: ASSITPRRGYT

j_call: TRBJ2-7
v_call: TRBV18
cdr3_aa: ASSFPGQDEQY

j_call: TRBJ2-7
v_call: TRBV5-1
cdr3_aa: ASSWTGDYEQY

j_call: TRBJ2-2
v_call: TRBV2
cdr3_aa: ASSAPGHFNTGELF

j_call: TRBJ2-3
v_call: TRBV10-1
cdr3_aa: ASSATGGPTDTQY

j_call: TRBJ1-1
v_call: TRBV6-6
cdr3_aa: ASWERGLLEQAEAF

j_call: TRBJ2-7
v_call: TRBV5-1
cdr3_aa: ASSLDRQGMRGEQY

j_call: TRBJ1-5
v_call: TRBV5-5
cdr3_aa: ASSLSTGVGQPQH

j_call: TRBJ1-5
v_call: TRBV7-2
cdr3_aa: ASSFRDNQPQH

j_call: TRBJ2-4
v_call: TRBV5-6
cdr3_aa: ASSLDGGRRGKNIQY

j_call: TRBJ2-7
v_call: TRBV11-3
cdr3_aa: ASSAGEAGVYEQY

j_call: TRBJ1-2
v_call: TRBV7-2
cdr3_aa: ASSLARWTPGQGVNYGYT

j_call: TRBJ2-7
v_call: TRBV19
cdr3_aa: ASSLPGQTFYEQY

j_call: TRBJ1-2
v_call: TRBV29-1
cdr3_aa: SARGSGLDGYT

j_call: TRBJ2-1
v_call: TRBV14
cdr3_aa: ASSRLAEQF

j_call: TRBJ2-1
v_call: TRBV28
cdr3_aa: ASRIITGILAGGPDEQF

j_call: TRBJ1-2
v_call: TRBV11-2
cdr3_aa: ASSLEQAVLGYT

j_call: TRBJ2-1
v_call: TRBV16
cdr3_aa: ASSQSRYNEQF

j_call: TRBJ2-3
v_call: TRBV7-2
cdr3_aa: ASSLFGGGVTDTQY

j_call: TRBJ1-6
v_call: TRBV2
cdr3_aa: ASSQDRRSPLH

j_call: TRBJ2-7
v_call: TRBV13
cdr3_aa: ASSLGRVPEQY

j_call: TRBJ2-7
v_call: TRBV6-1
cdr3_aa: ASTPGTGLYEQY